These 5 T cell receptor beta chains came from one sample sequenced in a study of T-cell memory formation after mild COVID-19. TCRdb itself ran the 5' RACE reads through MiXCR, one entry per CDR3 protein. The sample shows tens of thousands of distinct CDR3 sequences, 28% of them seen only once. The material sequenced was PBMCs or a T cell subset sorted from them (not recorded which). The origin of the receptors is a man aged 18 to 35 who had mild COVID-19 (a few samples of this study predate the infection). Cell type and time point are not known.

V is TRBV7-8 and J is TRBJ2-7; D gene ambiguous. CDR1 and CDR2 (germline): SGHVS, FQNEAQ. Trimming took 0 bases from V and 3 from J, leaving 9 bases between them. CDR3 size: 14 residues. Here the CDR3 DNA reads TGTGCCAGCAGCTTAGCCGGGCAGAGCTACGAGCAGTACTTC. Translated: CASSLAGQSYEQYF.

This clonotype was picked up a small number of times. This chain links TRBV20-1 with TRBJ2-3, with 13 bases that match TRBD2. CDR3 length equals 21 residues. Germline values: CDR1 DFQATT, CDR2 SNEGSKA (reference sequence). The junction had 15 bases not matched to a gene; V was cut back by 0 bases and J by 0 bases. CDR3 region: CSARDRQGTSGAVTSTDTQYF. CDR3 nucleotides: TGCAGTGCTAGAGATCGGCAAGGGACTAGCGGGGCGGTAACTAGCACAGATACGCAGTATTTT.

This clonotype has only a few counts. The CDR3: CSAVPEVAGELETQYF. The CDR3 DNA reads TGCAGTGCTGTTCCCGAGGTAGCGGGGGAGTTGGAGACCCAGTACTTC. V and J are TRBV20-1 and TRBJ2-5, with TRBD2 identical over 9 bases. After removal of 5 bases from V and 5 bases from J, the junction contained 15 bases not matched to a gene. Germline loops: CDR1 DFQATT, CDR2 SNEGSKA (reference sequence). The CDR3 has 16 residues.

The J gene is TRBJ2-7, the V gene TRBV28; the match to TRBD1 covers 9 bases. CDR3 length: 14 residues. V was clipped by 6 bases and J by 3 bases; unmatched bases: 6. The germline V gene has CDR1 MDHEN and CDR2 SYDVKM. As DNA, the CDR3 is TGTGCCAGCAGAACCGGGACAGGGATCTACGAGCAGTACTTC. Its translation: CASRTGTGIYEQYF.

This clonotype was counted ten times or more. J is TRBJ2-1 and V is TRBV7-2, with a weak D call TRBD2 (6 bases). This CDR3 has 17 residues. With 4 bases removed from V and 3 bases from J, the gap between germline ends came to 19 bases. CDR1 and CDR2 from the germline V gene are SGHTA and FQGNSA. The CDR3 bases are TGTGCCAGCAGCTCCATTCCCGGGACTGTCTACTACAATGAGCAGTTCTTC. It translates to CASSSIPGTVYYNEQFF.